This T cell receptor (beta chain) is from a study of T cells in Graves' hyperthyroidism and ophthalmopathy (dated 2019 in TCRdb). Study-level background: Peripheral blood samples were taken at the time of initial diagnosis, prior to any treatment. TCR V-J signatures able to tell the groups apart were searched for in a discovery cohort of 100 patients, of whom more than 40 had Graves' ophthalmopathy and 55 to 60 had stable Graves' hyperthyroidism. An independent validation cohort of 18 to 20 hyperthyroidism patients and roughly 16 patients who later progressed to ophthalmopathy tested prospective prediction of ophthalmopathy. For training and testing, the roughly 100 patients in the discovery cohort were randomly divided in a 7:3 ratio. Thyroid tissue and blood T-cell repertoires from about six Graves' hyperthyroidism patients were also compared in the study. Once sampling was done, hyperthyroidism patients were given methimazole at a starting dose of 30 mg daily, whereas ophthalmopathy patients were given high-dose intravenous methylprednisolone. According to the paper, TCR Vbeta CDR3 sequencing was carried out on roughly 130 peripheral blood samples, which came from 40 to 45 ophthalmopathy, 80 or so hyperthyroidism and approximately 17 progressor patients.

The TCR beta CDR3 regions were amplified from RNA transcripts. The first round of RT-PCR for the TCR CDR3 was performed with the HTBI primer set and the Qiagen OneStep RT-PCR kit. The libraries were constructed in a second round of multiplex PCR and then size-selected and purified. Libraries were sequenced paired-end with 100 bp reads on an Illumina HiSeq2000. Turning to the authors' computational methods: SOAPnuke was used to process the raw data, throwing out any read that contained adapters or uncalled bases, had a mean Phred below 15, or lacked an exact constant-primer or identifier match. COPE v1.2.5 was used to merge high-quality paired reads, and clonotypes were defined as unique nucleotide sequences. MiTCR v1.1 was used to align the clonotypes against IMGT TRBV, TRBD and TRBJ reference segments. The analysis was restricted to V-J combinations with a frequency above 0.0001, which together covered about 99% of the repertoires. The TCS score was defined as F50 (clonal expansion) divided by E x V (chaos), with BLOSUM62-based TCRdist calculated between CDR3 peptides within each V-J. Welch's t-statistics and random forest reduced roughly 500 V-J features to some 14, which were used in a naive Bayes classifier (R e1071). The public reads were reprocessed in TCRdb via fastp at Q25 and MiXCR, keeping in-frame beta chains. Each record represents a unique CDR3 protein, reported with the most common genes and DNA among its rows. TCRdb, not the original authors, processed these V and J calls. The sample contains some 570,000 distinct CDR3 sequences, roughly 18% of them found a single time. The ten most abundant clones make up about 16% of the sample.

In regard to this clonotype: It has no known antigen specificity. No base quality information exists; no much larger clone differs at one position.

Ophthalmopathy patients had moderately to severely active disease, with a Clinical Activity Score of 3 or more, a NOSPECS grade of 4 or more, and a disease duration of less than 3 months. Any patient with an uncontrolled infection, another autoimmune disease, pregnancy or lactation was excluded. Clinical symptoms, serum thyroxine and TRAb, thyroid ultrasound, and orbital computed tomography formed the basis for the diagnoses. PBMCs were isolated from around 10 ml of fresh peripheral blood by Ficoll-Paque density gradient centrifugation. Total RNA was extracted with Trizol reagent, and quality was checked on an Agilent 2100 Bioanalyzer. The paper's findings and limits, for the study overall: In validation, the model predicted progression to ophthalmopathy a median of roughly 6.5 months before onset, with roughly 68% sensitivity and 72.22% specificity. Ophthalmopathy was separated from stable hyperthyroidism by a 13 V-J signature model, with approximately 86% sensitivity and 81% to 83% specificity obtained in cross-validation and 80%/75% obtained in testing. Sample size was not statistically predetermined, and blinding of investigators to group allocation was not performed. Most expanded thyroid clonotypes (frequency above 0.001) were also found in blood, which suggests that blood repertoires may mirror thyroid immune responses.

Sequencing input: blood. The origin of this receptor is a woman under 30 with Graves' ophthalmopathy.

The DNA sequence is given as TGCGCCAGCTGCTGGAACGTCACCTACGAGCAGTACTTC. Protein translation: CASCWNVTYEQYF. The sequence links TRBV5-1 to TRBJ2-7, with the D gene not confidently named. Trimming removed 7 bases from V and 2 bases from J, leaving 13 bases between the germline ends. Including the terminal cysteine and phenylalanine, the CDR3 comprises 13 residues. The retained sequence is limited to the CDR3, 39 bases, with the frame set at the first base. From a lookup of the germline V gene, CDR1 and CDR2 are SGHRS and YFSETQ.